Listed here are 18 T cell receptor beta chains from one sample, sequenced in a study of T cell responses to AZD1222 COVID-19 vaccine. Data came from immunoSEQ multiplex PCR; TCRdb stores just in-frame clones and leaves some out. The table includes over 110,000 clones, just over 90% detected once. The specimen was peripheral blood, collected on day 0 of AZD1222 vaccination. These receptors were taken from an adult in good health.

This clone was seen a single time. The rearrangement links TRBV2 to TRBJ1-5, with 9 bases identical to TRBD1. The CDR3 length is 14 residues. Looked up from germline, CDR1 is SNHLY and CDR2 is FYNNEI. The V and J ends lost 2 bases and 7 bases, in that order; junction bases with no gene match: 3. The CDR3 region has the DNA TGTGCCAGCAGTGAATCTGACAGGGGGCAGCCCCAGCATTTT. It codes for CASSESDRGQPQHF.

The chain links TRBV15 to TRBJ2-1; 15 nucleotides agree with TRBD2. CDR1 and CDR2 from the germline V gene are LNHNV and YYDKDF (reference sequence). This CDR3 spans 21 amino acids. Trimming cost V 2 bases and J 3 bases; bases outside gene matches: 14. DNA of the CDR3: TGTGCCACCAGCAGACGAGGCGGGAGGACTAGCGGGAGGGGGCTCTACAATGAGCAGTTCTTC. Protein: CATSRRGGRTSGRGLYNEQFF.

The chain joins TRBV5-1 to TRBJ2-2, with TRBD2 matching over 11 bases. Per germline, CDR1 SGHRS and CDR2 YFSETQ. The junction had 7 bases not matched to a gene; V was cut back by 4 bases and J by 5 bases. The CDR3 length is 16 residues. Here the CDR3 DNA reads TGCGCCAGCAGCCCCCAAGCTAGCGGGAGGACCGGGGAGCTGTTTTTT. It is translated as CASSPQASGRTGELFF.

The chain has TRBV3-1 (or the pseudogene TRBV3-2) and TRBJ1-5, with D uncertain. The CDR3 covers 14 residues. CDR1 is LGHDT and CDR2 is YNNKEL in the germline V gene (reference sequence). V lost 1 base to trimming and J lost 3 bases, with 7 bases between them. CDR3 region: CASSQAFTNQPQHF. The CDR3 DNA follows: TGTGCCAGCAGCCAAGCGTTTACCAATCAGCCCCAGCATTTT.

V usage is TRBV5-5 and J usage is TRBJ1-4; TRBD1 might be the D (6 bases). The CDR3 has 13 amino acids. The V and J ends lost 4 bases and 8 bases respectively, with 12 bases between them. The germline V gene encodes CDR1 SGHKS and CDR2 YYEKEE (reference sequence). In nucleotides, the CDR3 is TGTGCCAGCAGCAGGCAGGGGTCCGAAAAACTGTTTTTT. This translates into CASSRQGSEKLFF.

The chain carries TRBV9 and TRBJ1-5; possibly TRBD1 for D (5 bases). The germline V gene has CDR1 SGDLS and CDR2 YYNGEE. This CDR3 has 8 amino acids. The CDR3 loop reads CGGGPQHF. CDR3 in DNA: TGTGGGGGGGGGCCCCAGCATTTT.

This rearrangement joins TRBV10-3 to TRBJ2-2; 9 positions agree with TRBD1. Germline-derived CDR1 and CDR2 are ENHRY and SYGVKD. The ends lost 7 bases at V and 7 bases at J; junction bases unmatched: 10. The CDR3 spans 15 residues. DNA for the CDR3: TGTGCCATCAACCCGGGACAGGGACGGGGCGGGGAGCTGTTTTTT. This sequence encodes CAINPGQGRGGELFF.

The V and J genes are TRBV3-1 (or the pseudogene TRBV3-2) and TRBJ1-2, with TRBD1 identical over 8 bases. The V gene end was trimmed by 6 bases and the J gene end by 0 bases; junction bases not matched to a gene: 6. This CDR3 is built from 15 residues. Per the germline V gene, CDR1 is LGHDT and CDR2 is YNNKEL (reference sequence). The CDR3 DNA is TGTGCCAGCAGTTTTGGACAGGGAGCTAACTATGGCTACACCTTC. Protein product: CASSFGQGANYGYTF.

The gene calls are TRBV5-1 and TRBJ2-2; D ambiguous. From germline, CDR1 is SGHRS and CDR2 YFSETQ. The length of the CDR3 is 15 residues. V lost 3 bases to trimming and J lost 2 bases, with 11 bases between them. CDR3 residues: CASSSGSRNTGELFF. The DNA of the CDR3 is TGCGCCAGCAGCTCGGGTAGCCGTAACACCGGGGAGCTGTTTTTT.

This chain joins TRBV2 and TRBJ2-7, with 7 bases fitting TRBD2. Trimming removed 4 bases from V and 4 bases from J; junction bases left unmatched: 1. Germline V gene sequence: CDR1 SNHLY, CDR2 FYNNEI. CDR3 length equals 12 residues. The CDR3 bases are TGTGCCAGCAGTGGGGGGGGTTACGAGCAGTACTTC. Translated, it gives CASSGGGYEQYF.

The chain employs TRBV5-6 and TRBJ2-3; TRBD2 matches at 8 bases. Looked up from germline, CDR1 is SGHDT and CDR2 is YYEEEE. This CDR3 contains 14 residues. Trimming removed 2 bases from V and 6 bases from J; junction bases left unmatched: 5. This chain's CDR3 is CASSLSGSVDTQYF. The DNA of the CDR3 is TGTGCCAGCAGCTTAAGCGGGAGTGTGGATACGCAGTATTTT.

This sequence joins TRBV28 and TRBJ1-2; 8 positions match TRBD1. The J segment lost 7 bases and the V segment lost 8 bases, leaving 6 bases of the junction unmatched. The V gene's germline CDR1 is MDHEN and CDR2 SYDVKM. This CDR3 has 12 residues. In DNA, the CDR3 is TGTGCCAGCCTAACAGGGGGGGGTGGCTACACCTTC. Protein: CASLTGGGGYTF.

The chain joins TRBV5-1 to TRBJ2-7, with 11 bases identical to TRBD2. Trimming took 3 bases from V and 6 from J; bases not matched to a gene: 8. In germline, CDR1 is SGHRS, CDR2 YFSETQ. The CDR3 covers 15 residues. CDR3 nucleotide sequence: TGCGCCAGCAGCTCAAGACTAGCGGGACCTGTCGAGCAGTACTTC. It yields the protein CASSSRLAGPVEQYF.

The CDR3 DNA reads as TGCAGTGCTAGTATAGCCCTGGGAAACATTCAGTACTTC. This sequence encodes CSASIALGNIQYF. The chain joins TRBV20-1 to TRBJ2-4; D unclear. The germline gives CDR1 DFQATT, CDR2 SNEGSKA (reference sequence). This CDR3 has 13 residues. V was cut by 3 bases and J by 6 bases, with 12 bases left in between.

This clone was observed once. The chain couples TRBV18 to TRBJ1-4; 8 bases align to TRBD1. The CDR3 loop spans 17 amino acids. Germline V CDR1 and CDR2: KGHSH, LQKENI. V dropped 5 bases and J dropped 8; count of bases not matched to a gene: 16. Here the CDR3 DNA reads TGTGCCAGCTCATCGCAGGGGCCCGGGACAGGAGCCGAAAAACTGTTTTTT. Protein sequence: CASSSQGPGTGAEKLFF.

The V and J genes are TRBV19 and TRBJ2-7; perhaps D is TRBD1 or TRBD2 (6 bases each). The germline V gene encodes CDR1 LNHDA and CDR2 SQIVND (reference sequence). The CDR3 has 13 residues. Trimming shortened V by 6 bases and J by 6 bases, and 15 bases separated the two germline ends. The CDR3 reads CASSRRRGSEQYF. CDR3 DNA: TGTGCCAGTAGCAGAAGGAGGGGGTCCGAGCAGTACTTC.

This clone has just a few counts. The chain links TRBV23-1 to TRBJ2-2, with a tentative D call TRBD1 (5 bases). TRBV23-1 is an ORF; its function is uncertain. Trimming took off 0 bases at V and 4 bases at J, with 12 bases between the two ends. This CDR3 has 16 amino acids. DNA for the CDR3: TGCGCCAGCAGTCAATCGTCAGGGATAGGCACCGGGGAGCTGTTTTTT. Translated, it gives CASSQSSGIGTGELFF.

J is TRBJ2-5 and V is TRBV5-4; D is unresolved. Germline V lookup: CDR1 SGHNT, CDR2 YYREEE (reference sequence). V dropped 1 base and J dropped 2 bases, with 12 bases sitting between them. The CDR3 runs to 15 residues. The CDR3 bases are TGTGCCAGCAGCTTGAGGGCAGGCCCGCAAGAGACCCAGTACTTC. Residues: CASSLRAGPQETQYF.